This T cell receptor beta chain was sequenced for a study of cytomegalovirus exposure and HLA in healthy donors. Findings of the study overall: Segments of the TCR beta V type were, in most cases, productive about 87% or about 30% of the time in an earlier analysis.

With respect to this clone: Antigen unknown.

CDR3 length equals 16 residues. Deletions cut 1 base from V and 0 bases from J, with 12 bases between. The V gene's germline CDR1 is SGHVS and CDR2 FNYEAQ. Primers included in the PCR were 60 Vbeta and 13 Jbeta primers. Sequencing was performed with immunoSEQ multiplex PCR; in TCRdb, only in-frame clones are kept and a portion is missing. This sample's table has 90,000 to 130,000 clones. This chain links TRBV7-6 with TRBJ1-2, with D perhaps TRBD1 (5 bases). Sequencing was carried out using PBMCs. This sequence originates from a man in his forties in good health and CMV-seropositive. This chain's CDR3 is CASSLGSGATNYGYTF. In DNA form, the CDR3 reads TGTGCCAGCAGCTTAGGAAGTGGGGCGACTAACTATGGCTACACCTTC.